This T cell receptor (beta chain) was obtained from a study of T cells after yellow fever vaccination. Study-wide context: With SMART-Seq v4 Ultra Low Input, the fractions containing low cell numbers were prepared.

General observations from the study: When the response was secondary, it was weaker but reached its peak faster, day 5 versus 15. The booster saw the reappearance of most primary-vaccination clones (around 96% CD4, almost 90% CD8).

This clonotype came up many times. Its antigen remains unidentified. 5'RACE template switching added a universal primer site and UMIs to TCR cDNA. TCRdb reprocessed the 5' RACE reads via MiXCR and lists one record per CDR3 protein. The sample lists some 250,000 distinct CDR3 sequences; about 3.5% were seen once. Material: PBMCs, obtained 15 days after the yellow fever booster vaccination. This TCR derives from a man aged 18-30 years who received the YFV17D yellow fever vaccine.

The CDR3 reads CASSLALGGIQYF. CDR3 bases: TGTGCCAGCAGCTTGGCCCTGGGAGGCATTCAGTACTTC. This chain joins TRBV7-8 and TRBJ2-4, with D tentatively TRBD2 (6 bases). The CDR3 runs 13 residues. Germline-derived CDR1 and CDR2 are SGHVS and FQNEAQ. Trimming pared 3 bases from V and 9 bases from J, leaving 12 bases between.